This TCR beta chain was recorded in a study of T cells after yellow fever vaccination. This clonotype has at least ten counts. This CDR3 has 15 residues. Trimming left V 5 bases short and J 1 base short, with 15 bases between. Germline CDR1 SGHRS, CDR2 YFSETQ. It was through 5'RACE template switching that TCR cDNA was made, with a universal primer site and UMIs added. TCRdb ran MiXCR on the 5' RACE reads and lists one entry per CDR3 protein. The sample includes about 250,000 distinct CDR3 sequences, roughly 4% of them seen just once. This TCR was recovered from a man younger than 30 who received the YFV17D yellow fever vaccine. The chain combines TRBV5-1 with TRBJ1-1, with D tentatively TRBD1 (6 bases). Sequenced material: PBMCs, taken 15 days after the yellow fever booster vaccination. CDR3 sequence: CASSHPEGGNTEAFF. The CDR3 DNA is TGCGCCAGCAGTCACCCTGAGGGGGGGAACACTGAAGCTTTCTTT.